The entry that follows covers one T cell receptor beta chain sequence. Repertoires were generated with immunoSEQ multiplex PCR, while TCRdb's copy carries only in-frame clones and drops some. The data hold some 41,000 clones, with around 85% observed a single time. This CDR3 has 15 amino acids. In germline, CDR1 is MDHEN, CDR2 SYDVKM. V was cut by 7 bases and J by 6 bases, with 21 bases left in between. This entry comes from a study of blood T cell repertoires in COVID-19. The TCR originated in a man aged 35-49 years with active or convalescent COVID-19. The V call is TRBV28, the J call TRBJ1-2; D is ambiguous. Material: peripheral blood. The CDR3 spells CASTPSAGNQNGYTF. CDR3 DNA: TGTGCCAGCACCCCGTCAGCGGGAAATCAGAATGGCTACACCTTC.